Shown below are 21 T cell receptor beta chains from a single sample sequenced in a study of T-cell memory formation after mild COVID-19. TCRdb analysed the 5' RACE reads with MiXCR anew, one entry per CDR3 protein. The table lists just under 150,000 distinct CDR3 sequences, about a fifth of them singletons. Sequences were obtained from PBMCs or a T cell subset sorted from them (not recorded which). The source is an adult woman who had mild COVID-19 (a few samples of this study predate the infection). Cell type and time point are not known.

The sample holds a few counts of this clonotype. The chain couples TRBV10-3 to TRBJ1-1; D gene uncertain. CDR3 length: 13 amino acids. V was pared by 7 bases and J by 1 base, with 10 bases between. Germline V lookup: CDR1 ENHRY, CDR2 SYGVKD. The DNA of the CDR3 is TGTGCCATCACCTTTAGAACGAACACTGAAGCTTTCTTT. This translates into CAITFRTNTEAFF.

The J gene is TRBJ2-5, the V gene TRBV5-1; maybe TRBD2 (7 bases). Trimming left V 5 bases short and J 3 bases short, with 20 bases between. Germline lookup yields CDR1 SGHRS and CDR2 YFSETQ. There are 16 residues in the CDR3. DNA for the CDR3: TGCGCCAGCAGGTTCGCGGGGGCCCCATTAGAAGAGACCCAGTACTTC. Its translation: CASRFAGAPLEETQYF.

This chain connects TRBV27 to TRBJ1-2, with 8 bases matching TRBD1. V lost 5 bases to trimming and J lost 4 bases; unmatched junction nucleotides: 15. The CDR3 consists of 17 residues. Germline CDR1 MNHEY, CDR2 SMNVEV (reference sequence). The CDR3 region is CASSPLIATGDSYGYTF. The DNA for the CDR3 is TGTGCCAGCAGTCCTCTAATTGCGACAGGGGATTCCTATGGCTACACCTTC.

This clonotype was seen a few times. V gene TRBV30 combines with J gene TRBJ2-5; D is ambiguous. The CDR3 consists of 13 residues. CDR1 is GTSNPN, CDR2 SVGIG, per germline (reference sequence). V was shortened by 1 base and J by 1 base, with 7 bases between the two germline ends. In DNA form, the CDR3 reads TGTGCCTGGAGTGCCCCCGGCCAAGAGACCCAGTACTTC. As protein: CAWSAPGQETQYF. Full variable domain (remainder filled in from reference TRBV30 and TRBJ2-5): SQTIHQWPATLVQPVGSPLSLECTVEGTSNPNLYWYRQAAGRGLQLLFYSVGIGQISSEVPQNLSASRPQDRQFILSSKKLLLSDSGFYLCAWSAPGQETQYFGPGTRLLVL.

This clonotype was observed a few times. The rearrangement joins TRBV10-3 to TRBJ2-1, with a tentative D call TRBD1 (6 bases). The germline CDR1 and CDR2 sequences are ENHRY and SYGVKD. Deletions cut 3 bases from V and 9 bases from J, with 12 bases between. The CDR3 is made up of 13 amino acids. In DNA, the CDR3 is TGTGCCATCAGTGACGAAACAGGGAGTGAGCAGTTCTTC. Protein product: CAISDETGSEQFF.

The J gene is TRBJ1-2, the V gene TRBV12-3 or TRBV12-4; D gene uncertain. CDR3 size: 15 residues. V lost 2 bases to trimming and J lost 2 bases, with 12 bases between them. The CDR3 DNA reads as TGTGCCAGCAGTTTATCTTCCGACGGAAACTATGGCTACACCTTC. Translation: CASSLSSDGNYGYTF.

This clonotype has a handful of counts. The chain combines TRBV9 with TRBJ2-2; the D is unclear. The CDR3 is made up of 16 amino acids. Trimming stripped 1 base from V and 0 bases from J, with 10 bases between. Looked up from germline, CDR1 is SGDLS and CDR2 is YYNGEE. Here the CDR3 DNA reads TGTGCCAGCAGCGTACGATCGAGCCCGAACACCGGGGAGCTGTTTTTT. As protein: CASSVRSSPNTGELFF. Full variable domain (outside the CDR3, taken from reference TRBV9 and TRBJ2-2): DSGVTQTPKHLITATGQRVTLRCSPRSGDLSVYWYQQSLDQGLQFLIQYYNGEERAKGNILERFSAQQFPDLHSELNLSSLELGDSALYFCASSVRSSPNTGELFFGEGSRLTVL.

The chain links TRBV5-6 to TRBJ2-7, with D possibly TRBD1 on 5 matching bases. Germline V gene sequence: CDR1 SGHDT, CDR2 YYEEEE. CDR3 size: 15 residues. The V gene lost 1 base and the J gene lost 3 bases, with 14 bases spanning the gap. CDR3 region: CASSLWSGHGYEQYF. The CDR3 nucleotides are TGTGCCAGCAGCTTGTGGTCCGGACACGGCTACGAGCAGTACTTC.

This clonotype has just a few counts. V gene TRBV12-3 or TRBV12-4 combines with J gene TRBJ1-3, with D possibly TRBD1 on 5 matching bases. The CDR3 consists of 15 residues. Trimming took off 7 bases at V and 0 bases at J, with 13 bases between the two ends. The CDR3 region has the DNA TGTGCCAGCATAGGTAGAGGGGCCTCTGGAAACACCATATATTTT. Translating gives CASIGRGASGNTIYF.

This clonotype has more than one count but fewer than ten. CDR3 in amino acids: CSARGGRSNQPQHF. The CDR3 nucleotides are TGCAGTGCTCGAGGGGGGCGAAGCAATCAGCCCCAGCATTTT. The gene calls are TRBV20-1 and TRBJ1-5; weak D call: TRBD1 (6 bases). The V end was cut by 5 bases, the J end by 1 base, with 12 bases between. The length of the CDR3 is 14 residues. Germline-derived CDR1 and CDR2 are DFQATT and SNEGSKA (reference sequence).

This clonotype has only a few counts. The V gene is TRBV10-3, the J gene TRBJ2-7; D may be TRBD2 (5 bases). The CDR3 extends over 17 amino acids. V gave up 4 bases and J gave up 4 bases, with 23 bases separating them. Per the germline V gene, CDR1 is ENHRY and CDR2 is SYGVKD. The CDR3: CAISAFMSAGIVYEQYF. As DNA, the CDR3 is TGTGCCATCAGTGCGTTTATGTCGGCCGGGATTGTGTACGAGCAGTACTTC.

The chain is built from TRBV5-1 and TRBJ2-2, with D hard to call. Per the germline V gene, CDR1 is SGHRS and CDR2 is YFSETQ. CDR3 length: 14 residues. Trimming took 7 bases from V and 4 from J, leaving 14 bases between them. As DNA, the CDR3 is TGCGCCAGCGGCCCAGTATCAGGCACCGGGGAGCTGTTTTTT. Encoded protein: CASGPVSGTGELFF.

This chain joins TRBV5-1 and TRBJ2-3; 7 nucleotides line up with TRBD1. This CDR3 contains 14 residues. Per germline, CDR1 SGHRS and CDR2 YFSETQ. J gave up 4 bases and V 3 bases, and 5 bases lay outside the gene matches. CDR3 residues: CASSYGTVADTQYF. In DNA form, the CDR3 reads TGCGCCAGCAGCTACGGGACAGTCGCAGATACGCAGTATTTT. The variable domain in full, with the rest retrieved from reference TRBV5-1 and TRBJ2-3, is KAGVTQTPRYLIKTRGQQVTLSCSPISGHRSVSWYQQTPGQGLQFLFEYFSETQRNKGNFPGRFSGRQFSNSRSEMNVSTLELGDSALYLCASSYGTVADTQYFGPGTRLTVL.

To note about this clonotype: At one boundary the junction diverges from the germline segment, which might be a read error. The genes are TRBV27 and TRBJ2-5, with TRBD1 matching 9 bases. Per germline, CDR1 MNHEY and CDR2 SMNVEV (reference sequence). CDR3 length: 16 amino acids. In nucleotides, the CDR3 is TGTGCCAGCAGTTTAATCGGGACAGGGTCCCAAAAGACCCAGTACTTC. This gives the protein CASSLIGTGSQKTQYF.

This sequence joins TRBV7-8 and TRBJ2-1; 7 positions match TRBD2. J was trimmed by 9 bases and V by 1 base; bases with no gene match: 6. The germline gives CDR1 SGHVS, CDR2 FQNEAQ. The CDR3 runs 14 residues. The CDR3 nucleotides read TGTGCCAGCAGCTTAGAGGGGACTATGATTGAGCAGTTCTTC. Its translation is CASSLEGTMIEQFF.

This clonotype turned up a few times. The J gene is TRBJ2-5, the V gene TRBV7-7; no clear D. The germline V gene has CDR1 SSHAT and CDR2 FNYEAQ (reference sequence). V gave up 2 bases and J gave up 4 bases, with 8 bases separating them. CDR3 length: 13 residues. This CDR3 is CASSLSGLETQYF. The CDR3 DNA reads TGTGCCAGCAGCTTATCTGGGTTAGAGACCCAGTACTTC.

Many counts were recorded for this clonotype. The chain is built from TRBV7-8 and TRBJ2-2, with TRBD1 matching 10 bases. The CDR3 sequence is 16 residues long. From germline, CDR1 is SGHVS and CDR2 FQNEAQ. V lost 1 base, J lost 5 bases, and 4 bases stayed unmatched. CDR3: CASSLGGQGFTGELFF. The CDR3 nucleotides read TGTGCCAGCAGCTTAGGGGGACAGGGGTTTACCGGGGAGCTGTTTTTT.

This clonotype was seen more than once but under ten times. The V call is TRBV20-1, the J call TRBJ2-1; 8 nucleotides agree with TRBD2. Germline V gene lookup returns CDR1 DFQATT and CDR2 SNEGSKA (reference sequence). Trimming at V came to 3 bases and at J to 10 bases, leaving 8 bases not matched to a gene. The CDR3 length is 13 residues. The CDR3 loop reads CSASPAGVREQFF. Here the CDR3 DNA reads TGCAGTGCTAGCCCAGCGGGAGTTCGGGAGCAGTTCTTC.

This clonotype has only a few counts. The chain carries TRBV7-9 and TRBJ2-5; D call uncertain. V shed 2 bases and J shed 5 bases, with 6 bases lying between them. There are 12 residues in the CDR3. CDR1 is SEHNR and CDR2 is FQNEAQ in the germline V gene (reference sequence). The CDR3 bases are TGTGCCAGCAGCTTAAGCGCGGAGACCCAGTACTTC. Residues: CASSLSAETQYF. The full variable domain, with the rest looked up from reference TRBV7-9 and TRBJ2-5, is DTGVSQNPRHKITKRGQNVTFRCDPISEHNRLYWYRQTLGQGPEFLTYFQNEAQLEKSRLLSDRFSAERPKGSFSTLEIQRTEQGDSAMYLCASSLSAETQYFGPGTRLLVL.

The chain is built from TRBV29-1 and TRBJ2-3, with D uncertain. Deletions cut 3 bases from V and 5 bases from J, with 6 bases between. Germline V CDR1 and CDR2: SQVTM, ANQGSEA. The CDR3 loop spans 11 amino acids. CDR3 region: CSVEPLDTQYF. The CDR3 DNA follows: TGCAGCGTTGAGCCGCTAGATACGCAGTATTTT.

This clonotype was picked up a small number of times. CDR3 residues: CASTTVQDTQYF. CDR3 sequence (DNA): TGTGCCAGCACTACCGTTCAAGATACGCAGTATTTT. The J gene is TRBJ2-3, the V gene TRBV12-3 or TRBV12-4; D gene ambiguous. The CDR3 loop spans 12 amino acids. The V and J ends lost 7 bases and 5 bases respectively, with 10 bases between them.